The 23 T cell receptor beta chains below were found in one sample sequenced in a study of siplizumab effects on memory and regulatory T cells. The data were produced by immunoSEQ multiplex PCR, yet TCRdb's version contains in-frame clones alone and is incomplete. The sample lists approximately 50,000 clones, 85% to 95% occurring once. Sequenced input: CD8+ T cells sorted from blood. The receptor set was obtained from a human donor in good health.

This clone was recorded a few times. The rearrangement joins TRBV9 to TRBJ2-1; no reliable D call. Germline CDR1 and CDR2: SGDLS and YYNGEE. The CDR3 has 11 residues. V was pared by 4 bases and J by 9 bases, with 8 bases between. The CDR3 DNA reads TGTGCCAGCAGCTTGGGGTCTGAGCAGTTCTTC. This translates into CASSLGSEQFF.

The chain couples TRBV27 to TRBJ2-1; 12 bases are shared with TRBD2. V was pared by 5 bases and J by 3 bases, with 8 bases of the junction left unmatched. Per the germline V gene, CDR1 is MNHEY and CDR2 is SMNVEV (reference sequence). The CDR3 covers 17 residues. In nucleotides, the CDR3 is TGTGCCAGCAGTCTAGCGGGAGGGCCTCTCTTCTACAATGAGCAGTTCTTC. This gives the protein CASSLAGGPLFYNEQFF.

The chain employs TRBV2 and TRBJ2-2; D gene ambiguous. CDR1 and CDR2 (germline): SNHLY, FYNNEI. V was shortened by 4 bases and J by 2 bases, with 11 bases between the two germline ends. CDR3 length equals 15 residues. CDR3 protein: CASSAPGTNTGELFF. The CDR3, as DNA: TGTGCCAGCAGTGCCCCAGGTACCAACACCGGGGAGCTGTTTTTT.

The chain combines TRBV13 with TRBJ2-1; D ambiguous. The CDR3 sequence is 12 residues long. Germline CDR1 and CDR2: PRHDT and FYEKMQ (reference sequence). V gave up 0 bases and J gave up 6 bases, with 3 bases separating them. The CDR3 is CASSLGANEQFF. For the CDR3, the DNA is TGTGCCAGCAGCTTAGGGGCCAATGAGCAGTTCTTC.

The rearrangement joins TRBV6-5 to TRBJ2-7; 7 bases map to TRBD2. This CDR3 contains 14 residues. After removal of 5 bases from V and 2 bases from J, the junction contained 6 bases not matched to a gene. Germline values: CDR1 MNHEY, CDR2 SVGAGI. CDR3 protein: CASSERGLAYEQYF. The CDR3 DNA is TGTGCCAGCAGTGAAAGAGGACTAGCCTACGAGCAGTACTTC.

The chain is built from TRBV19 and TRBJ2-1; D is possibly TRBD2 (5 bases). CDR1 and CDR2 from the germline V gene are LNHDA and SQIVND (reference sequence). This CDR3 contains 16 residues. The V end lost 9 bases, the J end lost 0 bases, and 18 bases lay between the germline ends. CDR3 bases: TGTGCCAGCAGTGTATTAGCGATCAGCTCCTACAATGAGCAGTTCTTC. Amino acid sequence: CASSVLAISSYNEQFF.

The CDR3 reads CSVDKSGSSYEQYF. The CDR3 DNA is TGCAGCGTTGATAAAAGCGGGAGCTCCTACGAGCAGTACTTC. V gene TRBV29-1 combines with J gene TRBJ2-7, with 8 nucleotides matching TRBD2. The CDR3 is 14 amino acids. V shed 3 bases and J 0 bases; nucleotides not matched to a gene: 4. CDR1 SQVTM and CDR2 ANQGSEA come from the germline V gene.

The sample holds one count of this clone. The CDR3 nucleotides read TGTGCCAGCAGCTTGGAGCAGGGGAATCAGCCCCAGCATTTT. It translates to CASSLEQGNQPQHF. The chain uses TRBV11-2 and TRBJ1-5; a possible D gene is TRBD1 (6 bases). The CDR3 has 14 amino acids. In germline, CDR1 is SGHAT, CDR2 FQNNGV. The germline V and J ends were trimmed by 3 bases and 4 bases, with 10 bases remaining between them. The full variable domain, its missing parts supplied by reference TRBV11-2 and TRBJ1-5, is EAGVAQSPRYKIIEKRQSVAFWCNPISGHATLYWYQQILGQGPKLLIQFQNNGVVDDSQLPKDRFSAERLKGVDSTLKIQPAKLEDSAVYLCASSLEQGNQPQHFGDGTRLSIL.

Here the CDR3 DNA reads TGTGCCAGCGGCACCACAGGCTACGAGCAGTACTTC. Translating gives CASGTTGYEQYF. The chain employs TRBV28 and TRBJ2-7, with D perhaps matching TRBD1 (5 bases). Trimming shortened V by 8 bases and J by 3 bases, and 11 bases separated the two germline ends. The CDR3 contains 12 residues. The germline CDR1 and CDR2 sequences are MDHEN and SYDVKM.

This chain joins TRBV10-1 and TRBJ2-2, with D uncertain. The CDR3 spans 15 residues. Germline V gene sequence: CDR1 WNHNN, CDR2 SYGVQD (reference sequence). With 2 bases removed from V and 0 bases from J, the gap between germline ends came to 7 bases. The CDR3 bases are TGCGCCAGCAGTGAGGGGTTCGCGAACACCGGGGAGCTGTTTTTT. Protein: CASSEGFANTGELFF.

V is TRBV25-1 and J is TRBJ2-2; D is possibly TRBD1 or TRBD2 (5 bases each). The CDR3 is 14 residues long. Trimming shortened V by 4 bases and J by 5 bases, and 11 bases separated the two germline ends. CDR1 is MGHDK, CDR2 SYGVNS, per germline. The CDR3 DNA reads TGTGCCAGCAGTGGACGGGGCAGTACCGGGGAGCTGTTTTTT. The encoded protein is CASSGRGSTGELFF.

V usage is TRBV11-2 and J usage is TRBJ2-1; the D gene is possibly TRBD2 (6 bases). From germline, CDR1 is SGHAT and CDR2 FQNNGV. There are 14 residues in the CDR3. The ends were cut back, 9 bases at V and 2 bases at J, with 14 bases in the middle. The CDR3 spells CASSGSSPYNEQFF. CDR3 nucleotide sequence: TGTGCCAGTTCCGGGAGTAGTCCCTACAATGAGCAGTTCTTC.

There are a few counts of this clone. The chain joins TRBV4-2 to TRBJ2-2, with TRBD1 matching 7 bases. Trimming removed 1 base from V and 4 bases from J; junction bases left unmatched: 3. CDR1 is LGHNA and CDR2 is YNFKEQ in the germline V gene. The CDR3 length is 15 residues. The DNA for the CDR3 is TGTGCCAGCAGCCAAGGACAGGGTTTCACCGGGGAGCTGTTTTTT. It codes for CASSQGQGFTGELFF.

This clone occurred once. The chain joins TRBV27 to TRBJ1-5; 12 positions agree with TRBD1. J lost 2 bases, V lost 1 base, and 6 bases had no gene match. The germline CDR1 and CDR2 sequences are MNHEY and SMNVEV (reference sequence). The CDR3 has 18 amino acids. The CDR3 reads CASSLLGTGGAGNQPQHF. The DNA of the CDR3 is TGTGCCAGCAGTTTATTAGGGACAGGGGGCGCGGGCAATCAGCCCCAGCATTTT.

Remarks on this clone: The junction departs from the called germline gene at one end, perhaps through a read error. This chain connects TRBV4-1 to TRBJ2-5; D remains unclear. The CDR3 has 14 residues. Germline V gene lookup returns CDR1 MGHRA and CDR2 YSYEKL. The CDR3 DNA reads TGCGCCAGCAGCCAAGAGTACAGACCGAAGACCCGGTACTTC. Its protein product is CASSQEYRPKTRYF.

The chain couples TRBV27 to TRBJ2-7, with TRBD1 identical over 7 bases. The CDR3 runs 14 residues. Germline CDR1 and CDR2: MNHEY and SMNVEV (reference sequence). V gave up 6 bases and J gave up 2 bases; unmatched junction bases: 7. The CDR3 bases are TGTGCCAGCAGCCCGAGGGGGCGGGCCTACGAGCAGTACTTC. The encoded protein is CASSPRGRAYEQYF.

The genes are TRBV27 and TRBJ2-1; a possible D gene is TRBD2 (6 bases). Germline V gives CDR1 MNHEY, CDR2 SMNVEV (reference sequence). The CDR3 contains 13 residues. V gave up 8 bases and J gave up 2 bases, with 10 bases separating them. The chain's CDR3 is CASGKRAYNEQFF. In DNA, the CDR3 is TGTGCCAGCGGCAAGCGGGCCTACAATGAGCAGTTCTTC.

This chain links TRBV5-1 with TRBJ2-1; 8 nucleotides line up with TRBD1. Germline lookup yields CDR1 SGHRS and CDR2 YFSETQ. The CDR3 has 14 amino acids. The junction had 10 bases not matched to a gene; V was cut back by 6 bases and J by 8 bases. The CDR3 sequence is CASTQGQGFDEQFF. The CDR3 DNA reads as TGCGCCAGCACCCAAGGACAGGGCTTCGATGAGCAGTTCTTC.

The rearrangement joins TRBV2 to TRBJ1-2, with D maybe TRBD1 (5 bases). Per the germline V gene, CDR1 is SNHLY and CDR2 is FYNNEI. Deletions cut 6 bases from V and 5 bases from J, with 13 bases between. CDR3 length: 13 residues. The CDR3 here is CASRLTDGYGYTF. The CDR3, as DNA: TGTGCCAGCAGATTGACAGACGGTTATGGCTACACCTTC. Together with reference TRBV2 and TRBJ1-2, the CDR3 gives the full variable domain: EPEVTQTPSHQVTQMGQEVILRCVPISNHLYFYWYRQILGQKVEFLVSFYNNEISEKSEIFDDQFSVERPDGSNFTLKIRSTKLEDSAMYFCASRLTDGYGYTFGSGTRLTVV.

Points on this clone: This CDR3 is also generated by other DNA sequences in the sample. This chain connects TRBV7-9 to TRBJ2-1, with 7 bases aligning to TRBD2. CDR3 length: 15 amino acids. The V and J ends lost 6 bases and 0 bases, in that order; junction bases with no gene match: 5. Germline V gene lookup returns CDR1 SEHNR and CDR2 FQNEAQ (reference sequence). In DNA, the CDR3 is TGTGCCAGCAGTCCTAGCGGAAGCTCCTACAATGAGCAGTTCTTC. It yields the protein CASSPSGSSYNEQFF.

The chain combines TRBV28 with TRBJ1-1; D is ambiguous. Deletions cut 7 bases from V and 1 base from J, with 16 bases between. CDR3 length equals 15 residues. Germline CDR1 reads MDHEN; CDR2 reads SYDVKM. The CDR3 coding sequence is TGTGCCAGCACCGAACGGGGAATAAGGAACACTGAAGCTTTCTTT. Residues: CASTERGIRNTEAFF.

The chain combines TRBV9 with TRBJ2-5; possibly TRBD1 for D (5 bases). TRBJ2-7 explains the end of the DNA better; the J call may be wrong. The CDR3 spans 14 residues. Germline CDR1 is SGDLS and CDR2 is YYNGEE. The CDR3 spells CASSQDSRPYEQYF. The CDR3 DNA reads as TGTGCCAGCAGCCAAGACAGCCGACCCTACGAGCAGTACTTC.

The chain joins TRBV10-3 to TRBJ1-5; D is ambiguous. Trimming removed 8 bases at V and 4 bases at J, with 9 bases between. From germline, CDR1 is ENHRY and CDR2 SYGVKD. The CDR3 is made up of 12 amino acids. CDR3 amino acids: CAIGPFNQPQHF. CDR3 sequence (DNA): TGTGCCATCGGACCGTTTAATCAGCCCCAGCATTTT.